Below are 22 T cell receptor beta chains sequenced from a single sample in a study of identical twins. TCRdb passed the 5' RACE reads through MiXCR, listing each CDR3 protein once. Here the sample spans about 690,000 distinct CDR3 sequences, roughly 6% being singletons. Sequencing was performed on naive T cells sorted from blood. These receptors all stem from a man younger than 30 in good health.

This clonotype appeared many times. This chain links TRBV27 with TRBJ2-3; 9 bases agree with TRBD2. Germline V gene data show CDR1 as MNHEY and CDR2 as SMNVEV (reference sequence). With 4 bases clipped from V and 3 bases from J, the junction kept 8 bases outside the gene matches. There are 16 residues in the CDR3. Here the CDR3 DNA reads TGTGCCAGCAGTTCCCTAGCGGGACGTCATACAGATACGCAGTATTTT. As protein: CASSSLAGRHTDTQYF.

The sample holds many counts of this clonotype. The chain joins TRBV7-9 to TRBJ1-2; tentative D call: TRBD1 (6 bases). In germline, CDR1 is SEHNR, CDR2 FQNEAQ (reference sequence). V was trimmed by 5 bases and J by 4 bases, leaving 17 bases between them. This CDR3 has 15 amino acids. The CDR3 bases are TGTGCCAGCAGCGGAGGGGTGGGGGGCTTCTATGGCTACACCTTC. Translated, it gives CASSGGVGGFYGYTF.

This clonotype has a count of ten or more. J is TRBJ2-7 and V is TRBV6-5; D gene unclear. From germline, CDR1 is MNHEY and CDR2 SVGAGI. The CDR3 extends over 15 amino acids. V was clipped by 5 bases and J by 7 bases, with 21 bases between them. CDR3 loop: CASSNPLTCLREQYV. The CDR3 bases are TGTGCCAGCAGTAACCCACTTACGTGCCTCCGGGAGCAGTACGTC.

This clonotype was seen repeatedly, ten times or more. The chain is built from TRBV5-1 and TRBJ2-1; the match to TRBD2 covers 10 bases. The V gene end was trimmed by 5 bases and the J gene end by 2 bases; junction bases not matched to a gene: 19. This CDR3 has 20 amino acids. Germline loops: CDR1 SGHRS, CDR2 YFSETQ. The CDR3 DNA reads as TGCGCCAGCAGGGCAGCGTGGGCTAGCGGGAGAGCCCACCCCTACAATGAGCAGTTCTTC. Encoded protein: CASRAAWASGRAHPYNEQFF.

The table lists this clonotype with many counts. The chain employs TRBV20-1 and TRBJ2-1; the match to TRBD2 covers 7 bases. After removal of 5 bases from V and 2 bases from J, the junction contained 9 bases not matched to a gene. This CDR3 contains 15 residues. Germline lookup yields CDR1 DFQATT and CDR2 SNEGSKA (reference sequence). CDR3 protein: CSAGPGEGPYNEQFF. The CDR3 nucleotides are TGCAGTGCTGGCCCGGGGGAGGGCCCCTACAATGAGCAGTTCTTC.

This clonotype was detected ten times or more. The gene calls are TRBV21-1 and TRBJ2-2; the table's TRBD1 call for D was not verified on the DNA. TRBV21-1 is a documented pseudogene. This CDR3 contains 16 residues. This CDR3 is CASSTGGTLNTGELFF. The CDR3 DNA reads as TGTGCCAGCAGTACAGGGGGGACTCTGAACACCGGGGAGCTGTTTTTT.

The V call is TRBV7-7, the J call TRBJ2-7, with 10 bases aligning to TRBD1. There are 14 residues in the CDR3. CDR1 is SSHAT, CDR2 FNYEAQ, per germline (reference sequence). V dropped 6 bases and J dropped 6; count of bases not matched to a gene: 8. CDR3 sequence reads: CASRPPGQGSEQYV. The CDR3 region has the DNA TGTGCCAGCAGGCCACCGGGACAGGGGTCCGAGCAGTACGTC.

This clonotype was found many times. The V gene is TRBV2, the J gene TRBJ2-5; no firm D call. From germline, CDR1 is SNHLY and CDR2 FYNNEI. Trimming took off 4 bases at V and 0 bases at J, with 12 bases between the two ends. This CDR3 has 15 amino acids. The CDR3 bases are TGTGCCAGCAGTGTGTGGTCTACGTACCAAGAGACCCAGTACTTC. This encodes CASSVWSTYQETQYF.

This clonotype occurred many times. V gene TRBV28 combines with J gene TRBJ2-1; 8 positions agree with TRBD2. With 4 bases clipped from V and 8 bases from J, the junction kept 10 bases outside the gene matches. This CDR3 is 15 amino acids long. The V gene's germline CDR1 is MDHEN and CDR2 SYDVKM. In DNA, the CDR3 is TGTGCCAGCAGTTCGCTAGCGGGTTTAAGCGATGAGCAGTTCTTC. This codes for CASSSLAGLSDEQFF. The full variable domain, in which reference TRBV28 and TRBJ2-1 provide the parts outside the CDR3, is DVKVTQSSRYLVKRTGEKVFLECVQDMDHENMFWYRQDPGLGLRLIYFSYDVKMKEKGDIPEGYSVSREKKERFSLILESASTNQTSMYLCASSSLAGLSDEQFFGPGTRLTVL.

This clonotype occurred many times. The chain uses TRBV5-5 and TRBJ2-7, with 7 bases that match TRBD2. The CDR3 loop spans 13 amino acids. The germline V gene encodes CDR1 SGHKS and CDR2 YYEKEE (reference sequence). The trim removed 0 bases at V and 10 bases at J, leaving 7 bases unmatched. CDR3 protein: CASSLGREREQYV. The CDR3, as DNA: TGTGCCAGCAGCTTGGGGCGGGAGCGGGAACAGTACGTC.

This clonotype has only a few counts. The rearrangement joins TRBV15 to TRBJ2-5; 7 bases line up with TRBD1. This CDR3 region has 19 residues. J lost 5 bases, V lost 0 bases, and 18 bases had no gene match. Germline V gene data show CDR1 as LNHNV and CDR2 as YYDKDF (reference sequence). CDR3 bases: TGTGCCACCAGCAGAGATCGGTCGGTTGGGCAGGGGGATCGGGAGACCCAGTACTTC. Translating it yields CATSRDRSVGQGDRETQYF.

This clonotype has a handful of counts. This rearrangement joins TRBV6-5 to TRBJ1-5, with TRBD1 as a possible D gene (6 bases). V gave up 4 bases and J gave up 0 bases, with 19 bases separating them. The length of the CDR3 is 18 residues. Germline CDR1 is MNHEY and CDR2 is SVGAGI. The CDR3 region has the DNA TGTGCCAGCAGTTCTCGGGGCAGAGGGGGTTATAGCAATCAGCCCCAGCATTTT. It specifies CASSSRGRGGYSNQPQHF.

This clonotype was observed at least ten times. This chain uses TRBV20-1 with TRBJ2-5; TRBD2 might be the D (6 bases). Germline V lookup: CDR1 DFQATT, CDR2 SNEGSKA (reference sequence). The CDR3 spans 15 residues. Trimming stripped 0 bases from V and 5 bases from J, with 16 bases between. The CDR3 is CSARDEGGIYETQYF. The CDR3 region has the DNA TGCAGTGCTAGAGATGAGGGCGGGATCTATGAGACCCAGTACTTC.

This clonotype was recorded many times. The rearrangement uses TRBV15 and TRBJ2-1; 7 bases are shared with TRBD2. The CDR3 runs 16 residues. Looked up from germline, CDR1 is LNHNV and CDR2 is YYDKDF (reference sequence). Germline trimming cut 0 bases from V and 5 bases from J; bases unmatched to any gene: 7. In DNA, the CDR3 is TGTGCCACCAGCAGAGATCGGGGCGGGGGACACAATGAGCAGTTCTTC. It yields the protein CATSRDRGGGHNEQFF. Together with reference TRBV15 and TRBJ2-1, the CDR3 gives the full variable domain: DAMVIQNPRYQVTQFGKPVTLSCSQTLNHNVMYWYQQKSSQAPKLLFHYYDKDFNNEADTPDNFQSRRPNTSFCFLDIRSPGLGDTAMYLCATSRDRGGGHNEQFFGPGTRLTVL.

This clonotype has at least ten counts. V usage is TRBV27 and J usage is TRBJ2-7, with no clear D. The CDR3 consists of 13 residues. Trimming removed 3 bases from V and 6 bases from J, with 12 bases in between. Germline V CDR1 and CDR2: MNHEY, SMNVEV (reference sequence). The CDR3 DNA reads as TGTGCCAGCAGTTTTTTGGGCAGTTCCGAGCAGTACGTC. This translates into CASSFLGSSEQYV.

This clonotype was counted a few times. The chain is built from TRBV7-2 and TRBJ2-2; 13 bases fit TRBD2. The trim removed 7 bases at V and 7 bases at J, leaving 6 bases unmatched. The CDR3 is 15 amino acids. Germline V CDR1 and CDR2: SGHTA, FQGNSA. The CDR3, as DNA: TGTGCCAGCATCGGGACTAGCGGGACCAACGGGGAGCTGTTTTTT. Its protein product is CASIGTSGTNGELFF.

In this sample, this clonotype turned up many times. This chain joins TRBV15 and TRBJ1-6; 9 bases match TRBD1. The CDR3 loop spans 16 amino acids. V lost 0 bases, J lost 6 bases, and 3 bases stayed unmatched. CDR1 and CDR2 from the germline V gene are LNHNV and YYDKDF (reference sequence). CDR3 in amino acids: CATSRDRTGANSPLHF. For the CDR3, the DNA is TGTGCCACCAGCAGAGATCGGACAGGGGCTAATTCACCCCTCCACTTT. The full variable domain, with the rest looked up from reference TRBV15 and TRBJ1-6, is DAMVIQNPRYQVTQFGKPVTLSCSQTLNHNVMYWYQQKSSQAPKLLFHYYDKDFNNEADTPDNFQSRRPNTSFCFLDIRSPGLGDTAMYLCATSRDRTGANSPLHFGNGTRLTVT.

This clonotype has at least ten counts. The rearrangement uses TRBV7-8 and TRBJ2-1; 10 nucleotides line up with TRBD2. Unmatched junction bases numbered 6, after V lost 6 bases and J lost 4 bases. Germline assignment: CDR1 SGHVS and CDR2 FQNEAQ. This CDR3 is 15 amino acids long. CDR3 region: CASSRTSGKYNEQFF. Written as DNA, the CDR3 is TGTGCCAGCAGTCGTACTAGCGGGAAGTACAATGAGCAGTTCTTC.

This clonotype was detected a few times. V gene TRBV7-9 combines with J gene TRBJ2-7; 11 bases agree with TRBD2. Germline assignment: CDR1 SEHNR and CDR2 FQNEAQ (reference sequence). The J segment lost 3 bases and the V segment lost 5 bases, leaving 6 bases of the junction unmatched. The CDR3 is 15 amino acids. The CDR3 nucleotides are TGTGCCAGCAGCAAACCGGGACTAGCGGACTACGAGCAGTACTTC. Protein sequence: CASSKPGLADYEQYF.

The chain links TRBV7-2 to TRBJ2-1; D is perhaps TRBD2 (5 bases). CDR3 size: 16 residues. Germline lookup yields CDR1 SGHTA and CDR2 FQGNSA. The ends were cut back, 2 bases at V and 0 bases at J, with 11 bases in the middle. The CDR3 spells CASSLLPGDSYNEQFF. DNA of the CDR3: TGTGCCAGCAGCTTACTGCCCGGGGACTCCTACAATGAGCAGTTCTTC.

This clonotype was seen at least ten times. The gene calls are TRBV25-1 and TRBJ2-7; D gene unclear. The CDR3 contains 12 residues. Between the trimmed V and J ends, which lost 4 bases and 3 bases, there was a span of 7 bases. Germline CDR1 and CDR2: MGHDK and SYGVNS. This CDR3 is CASSGPDYEQYV. CDR3 nucleotide sequence: TGTGCCAGCAGTGGCCCAGACTACGAGCAGTACGTC.

The table lists this clonotype with a few counts. The rearrangement uses TRBV10-3 and TRBJ1-1; D not resolved. The CDR3 sequence is 18 residues long. Germline-derived CDR1 and CDR2 are ENHRY and SYGVKD. With 0 bases removed from V and 4 bases from J, the gap between germline ends came to 21 bases. This CDR3 is CAISESRRVLGWATEAFF. The CDR3 DNA sequence: TGTGCCATCAGTGAGTCGAGGAGGGTCCTTGGTTGGGCCACTGAAGCTTTCTTT.